These 30 T cell receptor beta chains were sequenced from one sample in a study of T cell responses to AZD1222 COVID-19 vaccine. The repertoire was sequenced with immunoSEQ multiplex PCR; TCRdb's copy has only in-frame clones and lacks some. The table shows 200,000 or so clones, with 94% occurring only once. The specimen comprised peripheral blood, sampled on day 0 of AZD1222 vaccination. Every receptor here comes from an adult in good health.

This clone was seen just once. The chain has TRBV14 and TRBJ2-4, with 10 bases aligning to TRBD1. Trimming cost V 4 bases and J 11 bases; bases outside gene matches: 5. This CDR3 region has 13 residues. Germline V gene lookup returns CDR1 SGHDN and CDR2 FVKESK. CDR3 coding DNA: TGTGCCAGCAGCCCGACAGGGGGCAAGGTTCAGTACTTC. It translates to CASSPTGGKVQYF.

This rearrangement joins TRBV27 to TRBJ2-7, with D perhaps TRBD2 (6 bases). The CDR3 is 14 amino acids. Germline CDR1 MNHEY, CDR2 SMNVEV (reference sequence). Trimming took off 2 bases at V and 4 bases at J, with 12 bases between the two ends. In nucleotides, the CDR3 is TGTGCCAGCAGTTTAGATAGCGGCGCGTACGAGCAGTACTTC. Protein sequence: CASSLDSGAYEQYF.

The chain carries TRBV11-2 and TRBJ2-1; D gene uncertain. This CDR3 is built from 13 residues. V lost 1 base and J 2 bases, leaving 3 bases between the germline ends. The germline CDR1 and CDR2 sequences are SGHAT and FQNNGV. The CDR3 loop reads CASSLGTYNEQFF. The CDR3 DNA is TGTGCCAGCAGCTTAGGTACCTACAATGAGCAGTTCTTC.

The chain combines TRBV9 with TRBJ2-5; possibly TRBD2 for D (7 bases). The CDR3 is made up of 17 amino acids. Trimming cost V 0 bases and J 2 bases, with 17 bases left between them. Germline V lookup: CDR1 SGDLS, CDR2 YYNGEE. The CDR3 region has the DNA TGTGCCAGCAGCGTAGGAGGGGGGGTGGCCCCACAAGAGACCCAGTACTTC. This codes for CASSVGGGVAPQETQYF.

This clone was seen a handful of times. This same CDR3 is encoded by further DNA sequences in the sample. The chain recombines TRBV6-2 or TRBV6-3 with TRBJ2-7; D call uncertain. Germline V gene sequence: CDR1 MNHEY, CDR2 SVGEGT. The CDR3 length is 12 residues. Trimming removed 2 bases from V and 4 bases from J, with 6 bases in between. The CDR3 DNA follows: TGTGCCAGCAGTTACCCCCATTACGAGCAGTACTTC. Translating it yields CASSYPHYEQYF.

V and J are TRBV7-2 and TRBJ1-1, with 7 positions matching TRBD1. This CDR3 spans 15 amino acids. The V gene end was trimmed by 5 bases and the J gene end by 2 bases; junction bases not matched to a gene: 8. Germline-derived CDR1 and CDR2 are SGHTA and FQGNSA. CDR3 nucleotide sequence: TGTGCCAGCAGCCGGGACAGTTTCAGTAACACTGAAGCTTTCTTT. Its protein product is CASSRDSFSNTEAFF. Full variable domain (remainder filled in from reference TRBV7-2 and TRBJ1-1): GAGVSQSPSNKVTEKGKDVELRCDPISGHTALYWYRQSLGQGLEFLIYFQGNSAPDKSGLPSDRFSAERTGGSVSTLTIQRTQQEDSAVYLCASSRDSFSNTEAFFGQGTRLTVV.

The gene calls are TRBV7-8 and TRBJ1-4, with TRBD1 identical over 8 bases. Germline V gives CDR1 SGHVS, CDR2 FQNEAQ. The length of the CDR3 is 14 residues. J gave up 8 bases and V 5 bases, and 7 bases lay outside the gene matches. DNA of the CDR3: TGTGCCAGCAGCCGTGTGACAGGGGCGGAAAAACTGTTTTTT. It translates to CASSRVTGAEKLFF.

This clone occurred a few times. The rearrangement links TRBV9 to TRBJ1-2, with D perhaps TRBD1 (6 bases). The CDR3 totals 14 residues. Germline V gives CDR1 SGDLS, CDR2 YYNGEE. Trimming stripped 2 bases from V and 1 base from J, with 9 bases between. The CDR3 here is CASSVDRHNYGYTF. The DNA for the CDR3 is TGTGCCAGCAGCGTGGACAGACATAACTATGGCTACACCTTC.

The genes are TRBV27 and TRBJ2-3, with D possibly TRBD1 on 5 matching bases. Germline V gene data show CDR1 as MNHEY and CDR2 as SMNVEV (reference sequence). CDR3 length: 16 residues. V shed 6 bases and J shed 0 bases, with 16 bases lying between them. This CDR3 reads CASSLVGDISTDTQYF. The CDR3 nucleotides read TGTGCCAGCAGCCTAGTAGGGGATATAAGCACAGATACGCAGTATTTT.

The sample holds a few counts of this clone. The chain couples TRBV4-1 to TRBJ1-3, with D unresolved. This CDR3 comprises 14 residues. The V gene lost 4 bases and the J gene lost 0 bases, with 7 bases spanning the gap. In germline, CDR1 is MGHRA, CDR2 YSYEKL. The CDR3 loop reads CASSLLSSGNTIYF. DNA for the CDR3: TGCGCCAGCAGCCTTTTAAGCTCTGGAAACACCATATATTTT.

As for this clone: The same CDR3 is also encoded by other DNA sequences in this sample. This chain connects TRBV4-1 to TRBJ1-1; no reliable D call. Per the germline V gene, CDR1 is MGHRA and CDR2 is YSYEKL. V was trimmed by 0 bases and J by 5 bases, leaving 7 bases between them. The CDR3 totals 13 residues. CDR3 residues: CASSQDRGTEAFF. In DNA form, the CDR3 reads TGCGCCAGCAGCCAAGATCGGGGTACTGAAGCTTTCTTT.

The rearrangement links TRBV2 to TRBJ1-6, with 8 bases aligning to TRBD1. CDR1 and CDR2 (germline): SNHLY, FYNNEI. The CDR3 contains 14 residues. V lost 5 bases, J lost 7 bases, and 4 bases stayed unmatched. The chain's CDR3 is CASSTTGENSPLHF. CDR3 bases: TGTGCCAGCAGTACGACAGGGGAGAATTCACCCCTCCACTTT. Based on the CDR3 plus reference TRBV2 and TRBJ1-6, the full variable domain is EPEVTQTPSHQVTQMGQEVILRCVPISNHLYFYWYRQILGQKVEFLVSFYNNEISEKSEIFDDQFSVERPDGSNFTLKIRSTKLEDSAMYFCASSTTGENSPLHFGNGTRLTVT.

The chain couples TRBV4-2 to TRBJ2-5, with TRBD2 matching 7 bases. Germline V gene lookup returns CDR1 LGHNA and CDR2 YNFKEQ. This CDR3 has 14 residues. V gave up 1 base and J gave up 3 bases; unmatched junction bases: 2. For the CDR3, the DNA is TGTGCCAGCAGCCAAGGGGCGGGGGAAGAGACCCAGTACTTC. This sequence encodes CASSQGAGEETQYF.

The V and J genes are TRBV7-2 and TRBJ2-5; D unclear. The V and J ends lost 5 bases and 10 bases respectively, with 14 bases between them. This CDR3 is built from 12 residues. Germline CDR1 reads SGHTA; CDR2 reads FQGNSA. The CDR3 nucleotides read TGTGCCAGCAGCGCCGGACGCATCAGCCAGTACTTC. Encoded protein: CASSAGRISQYF.

This chain connects TRBV28 to TRBJ2-2; a possible D gene is TRBD1 (6 bases). This CDR3 has 15 amino acids. Germline assignment: CDR1 MDHEN and CDR2 SYDVKM. The germline V and J ends were trimmed by 3 bases and 7 bases, with 15 bases remaining between them. The CDR3 DNA sequence: TGTGCCAGCAGTTTCCACAGGGCCCGGGGCGGGGAGCTGTTTTTT. Translation gives CASSFHRARGGELFF.

The V and J genes are TRBV9 and TRBJ1-1; D is undetermined. From germline, CDR1 is SGDLS and CDR2 YYNGEE. Between the trimmed V and J ends, which lost 0 bases and 8 bases, there was a span of 14 bases. The length of the CDR3 is 14 residues. The CDR3 DNA reads TGTGCCAGCAGCGTAGGACCAGGTTGGGAGGAAGCTTTCTTT. Translation gives CASSVGPGWEEAFF.

The chain uses TRBV27 and TRBJ2-7, with a possible D match to TRBD2 (5 bases). Germline V lookup: CDR1 MNHEY, CDR2 SMNVEV (reference sequence). V was pared by 2 bases and J by 3 bases, with 11 bases between. The CDR3 length is 14 residues. CDR3 amino acids: CASSLGRDNYEQYF. In DNA form, the CDR3 reads TGTGCCAGCAGTTTAGGACGGGATAACTACGAGCAGTACTTC.

The V call is TRBV30, the J call TRBJ2-1; no clear D. This CDR3 contains 10 residues. V was pared by 5 bases and J by 11 bases, with 10 bases between. CDR1 and CDR2 (germline): GTSNPN, SVGIG (reference sequence). CDR3 sequence reads: CAWGSFKQFF. CDR3 sequence (DNA): TGTGCCTGGGGGTCTTTCAAGCAGTTCTTC.

The CDR3, as DNA: TGTGCCAGCAGCACGGGACTAGCGGCTGGATTGTATGAGCAGTTCTTC. This codes for CASSTGLAAGLYEQFF. The J gene is TRBJ2-1, the V gene TRBV7-2; the match to TRBD2 covers 11 bases. The CDR3 loop spans 16 amino acids. Germline-derived CDR1 and CDR2 are SGHTA and FQGNSA. V shed 5 bases, J shed 8 bases, and the junction held 11 bases outside the gene matches.

CDR3 in DNA: TGTGCCAGCAGCGTAGAAAGCGGGAGTAACAATGAGCAGTTCTTC. As protein: CASSVESGSNNEQFF. This chain connects TRBV9 to TRBJ2-1, with 8 nucleotides matching TRBD2. There are 15 residues in the CDR3. Trimming took 0 bases from V and 5 from J; bases not matched to a gene: 4. The germline V gene has CDR1 SGDLS and CDR2 YYNGEE.

The V call is TRBV29-1, the J call TRBJ1-5, with TRBD1 matching over 7 bases. Germline CDR1 reads SQVTM; CDR2 reads ANQGSEA. V dropped 7 bases and J dropped 7; count of bases not matched to a gene: 10. The CDR3 sequence is 13 residues long. The CDR3 spells CSAGGQGDQPQHF. The CDR3 nucleotides read TGCAGCGCCGGTGGGCAGGGGGACCAGCCCCAGCATTTT.

This clone was observed once. The rearrangement uses TRBV5-1 and TRBJ1-6; tentative D call: TRBD1 (5 bases). V lost 4 bases and J 2 bases, leaving 13 bases between the germline ends. Germline lookup yields CDR1 SGHRS and CDR2 YFSETQ. This CDR3 spans 16 amino acids. Written as DNA, the CDR3 is TGCGCCAGCAGCCCCACAGGAGTAGCCTATAATTCACCCCTCCACTTT. Its translation is CASSPTGVAYNSPLHF.

Details on this clone: It is unclear where the CDR3 begins or ends on the DNA, so no DNA is shown, and the CDR3 is as TCRdb lists it. This sequence joins TRBV7-5 and TRBJ1-5. TRBV7-5 is a pseudogene segment. Including both end residues, the CDR3 is 16 amino acids long. This CDR3 reads CASWGTGSLSNQPQHF.

The chain uses TRBV11-1 and TRBJ1-2; 8 bases match TRBD1. Germline CDR1 is SGHAT and CDR2 is FQDESV (reference sequence). Trimming removed 2 bases from V and 8 bases from J; junction bases left unmatched: 7. CDR3 length: 14 amino acids. The CDR3 sequence is CASSLNGQGGGYTF. The CDR3 nucleotides read TGTGCCAGCAGCTTAAATGGACAGGGAGGCGGCTACACCTTC.

This chain joins TRBV6-2 or TRBV6-3 and TRBJ2-1; 9 bases line up with TRBD2. J was trimmed by 6 bases and V by 2 bases; bases with no gene match: 5. From germline, CDR1 is MNHEY and CDR2 SVGEGT. The CDR3 length is 15 residues. The CDR3 spells CASSYVAGGLNEQFF. The CDR3 DNA reads as TGTGCCAGCAGTTACGTTGCGGGAGGGCTCAATGAGCAGTTCTTC.

V and J are TRBV28 and TRBJ2-7; 9 positions agree with TRBD2. This CDR3 has 14 residues. Trimming at V came to 8 bases and at J to 4 bases, leaving 9 bases not matched to a gene. Germline lookup yields CDR1 MDHEN and CDR2 SYDVKM. The DNA for the CDR3 is TGTGCCAGCTATAAAGCGGGAGGCGGGTACGAGCAGTACTTC. Translated: CASYKAGGGYEQYF.

The V and J genes are TRBV5-1 and TRBJ2-5; D possibly corresponds to TRBD2 (6 bases). CDR3 length: 13 amino acids. Germline lookup yields CDR1 SGHRS and CDR2 YFSETQ. Trimming pared 3 bases from V and 4 bases from J, leaving 10 bases between. Here the CDR3 reads CASSSRGRETQYF. DNA of the CDR3: TGCGCCAGCAGCTCGCGGGGAAGAGAGACCCAGTACTTC. Using reference TRBV5-1 and TRBJ2-5 for the parts outside the CDR3, the full variable domain is KAGVTQTPRYLIKTRGQQVTLSCSPISGHRSVSWYQQTPGQGLQFLFEYFSETQRNKGNFPGRFSGRQFSNSRSEMNVSTLELGDSALYLCASSSRGRETQYFGPGTRLLVL.

The chain is built from TRBV14 and TRBJ1-2; a possible D gene is TRBD1 (5 bases). V was pared by 4 bases and J by 4 bases, with 13 bases between. Looked up from germline, CDR1 is SGHDN and CDR2 is FVKESK. This CDR3 has 14 amino acids. The CDR3 nucleotides are TGTGCCAGCAGCCCGAGGAGGGGTGGCTATGGCTACACCTTC. Its protein is CASSPRRGGYGYTF. The full variable domain, with the rest looked up from reference TRBV14 and TRBJ1-2, is EAGVTQFPSHSVIEKGQTVTLRCDPISGHDNLYWYRRVMGKEIKFLLHFVKESKQDESGMPNNRFLAERTGGTYSTLKVQPAELEDSGVYFCASSPRRGGYGYTFGSGTRLTVV.

This clone has a single count. This chain joins TRBV5-1 and TRBJ2-6, with 8 bases identical to TRBD2. The CDR3 consists of 17 residues. Germline V gene sequence: CDR1 SGHRS, CDR2 YFSETQ. V gave up 7 bases and J gave up 0 bases; unmatched junction bases: 9. DNA of the CDR3: TGCGCCAGCCGGGCTGCGAGCGGGAGCTCTGGGGCCAACGTCCTGACTTTC. Its protein product is CASRAASGSSGANVLTF.

The count of this clone is one. The chain combines TRBV7-2 with TRBJ2-2, with a weak D call TRBD1 (7 bases). The CDR3 runs to 15 residues. Germline-derived CDR1 and CDR2 are SGHTA and FQGNSA. V was cut by 1 base and J by 6 bases, with 12 bases left in between. Here the CDR3 DNA reads TGTGCCAGCAGCTTAGTAGGAGGGGGCTCCGGGGAGCTGTTTTTT. It translates to CASSLVGGGSGELFF.